These 11 T cell receptor beta chains came from one sample sequenced in a study of cytomegalovirus exposure and HLA in healthy donors. The PCR employed 60 Vbeta primers together with 13 Jbeta primers. The data were produced by immunoSEQ multiplex PCR, yet TCRdb's version contains in-frame clones alone and is incomplete. This table holds around 110,000 clones. Sequencing was done on a sample of PBMCs. The receptor source for this set is a man aged 30 to 39 in good health and CMV-seronegative.

This chain joins TRBV9 and TRBJ2-5; D is unclear. This CDR3 region has 13 residues. The V end was cut by 4 bases, the J end by 0 bases, with 7 bases between. Germline CDR1 SGDLS, CDR2 YYNGEE. The CDR3 nucleotides read TGTGCCAGCAGCCACATGTACCAAGAGACCCAGTACTTC. Its translation is CASSHMYQETQYF.

The V call is TRBV5-4, the J call TRBJ2-2; TRBD2 agrees at 12 bases. CDR1 is SGHNT and CDR2 is YYREEE in the germline V gene (reference sequence). The V segment lost 5 bases and the J segment 7 bases; nucleotides outside the gene matches: 12. CDR3 length: 17 residues. In DNA, the CDR3 is TGTGCCAGCAGTAGCTCTAGCGGGGGGGCTTATGGCGGGGAGCTGTTTTTT. This codes for CASSSSSGGAYGGELFF.

The gene calls are TRBV28 and TRBJ2-7; the D gene is possibly TRBD2 (6 bases). V lost 2 bases and J 4 bases, leaving 15 bases between the germline ends. This CDR3 spans 15 amino acids. CDR1 is MDHEN and CDR2 is SYDVKM in the germline V gene. The CDR3 loop reads CASSLGPNSGYEQYF. CDR3 DNA: TGTGCCAGCAGTTTAGGACCTAACAGCGGGTACGAGCAGTACTTC.

The rearrangement uses TRBV6-4 and TRBJ2-1, with 11 positions matching TRBD2. The CDR3 is 15 amino acids. The V segment lost 6 bases and the J segment 7 bases; nucleotides outside the gene matches: 8. CDR1 MRHNA and CDR2 SNTAGT come from the germline V gene. CDR3 nucleotide sequence: TGTGCCAGCAGCCGAACCGGGACTAGCGGTAATGAGCAGTTCTTC. Translated: CASSRTGTSGNEQFF.

The chain carries TRBV6-5 and TRBJ1-5; 7 positions match TRBD1. CDR1 is MNHEY, CDR2 SVGAGI, per germline. With 5 bases clipped from V and 13 bases from J, the junction kept 14 bases outside the gene matches. This CDR3 has 14 residues. CDR3 protein: CASSPDRERNPQHF. As DNA, the CDR3 is TGTGCCAGCAGTCCCGACAGGGAGCGAAATCCACAGCATTTT.

The chain is built from TRBV6-5 and TRBJ2-7; 10 positions match TRBD2. CDR1 MNHEY and CDR2 SVGAGI come from the germline V gene. The CDR3 has 14 amino acids. With V trimmed by 6 bases and J by 2 bases, 4 bases remained unmatched. The CDR3 DNA is TGTGCCAGCAGAACTAGCGGGGACCCCTACGAGCAGTACTTC. Translated: CASRTSGDPYEQYF.

V usage is TRBV5-6 and J usage is TRBJ1-2, with 9 bases identical to TRBD1. The CDR3 runs to 14 residues. Germline CDR1 SGHDT, CDR2 YYEEEE. V shed 0 bases and J 4 bases; nucleotides not matched to a gene: 1. This chain's CDR3 is CASSLEGQGYGYTF. CDR3 DNA sequence: TGTGCCAGCAGCTTGGAGGGACAGGGCTATGGCTACACCTTC. Based on the CDR3 plus reference TRBV5-6 and TRBJ1-2, the full variable domain is DAGVTQSPTHLIKTRGQQVTLRCSPKSGHDTVSWYQQALGQGPQFIFQYYEEEERQRGNFPDRFSGHQFPNYSSELNVNALLLGDSALYLCASSLEGQGYGYTFGSGTRLTVV.

The chain uses TRBV7-2 and TRBJ2-7; the match to TRBD1 covers 11 bases. The CDR3 covers 15 residues. Germline V gene data show CDR1 as SGHTA and CDR2 as FQGNSA. V shed 3 bases, J shed 6 bases, and the junction held 7 bases outside the gene matches. CDR3 sequence: CASSFYPGQGGEQYF. The CDR3 nucleotides are TGTGCCAGCAGCTTCTACCCGGGACAGGGGGGCGAGCAGTACTTC.

The chain employs TRBV6-4 and TRBJ1-1, with D perhaps matching TRBD1 (5 bases). In germline, CDR1 is MRHNA, CDR2 SNTAGT. Trimming cost V 6 bases and J 3 bases, with 14 bases left between them. The CDR3 runs to 14 residues. The CDR3 DNA is TGTGCCAGCAGGAGGGGCACGGGGGACACTGAAGCTTTCTTT. This codes for CASRRGTGDTEAFF.

This sequence joins TRBV19 and TRBJ2-3; TRBD2 matches 9 bases. Per germline, CDR1 LNHDA and CDR2 SQIVND (reference sequence). CDR3 length equals 15 residues. J was trimmed by 8 bases and V by 4 bases; bases with no gene match: 10. The CDR3 DNA sequence: TGTGCCAGTAGTACCCCCCGACTAGCGGATGGTACGCAGTATTTT. Translation gives CASSTPRLADGTQYF.

The chain couples TRBV27 to TRBJ2-7, with D maybe TRBD1 (6 bases). The CDR3 totals 16 residues. The germline V and J ends were trimmed by 5 bases and 0 bases, with 17 bases remaining between them. CDR1 is MNHEY, CDR2 SMNVEV, per germline (reference sequence). The CDR3 loop reads CASSPSTGFFSYEQYF. The CDR3 DNA is TGTGCCAGCAGTCCCTCCACAGGGTTCTTCTCCTACGAGCAGTACTTC.